The 29 T cell receptor beta chains below come from one sample, sequenced in a study of T cell clones after liver transplantation. Alloreactive TCRbeta sequences came from sequencing proliferating CFSE-low cells in the MLR. No antigens are known for them. The repertoire was sequenced with immunoSEQ multiplex PCR; TCRdb's copy has only in-frame clones and lacks some. The sample records over 1,000 clones, roughly 42% being singletons. The sample comprised CD4+ T cells from cultured PBMCs. Every receptor here comes from a human patient who received a liver transplant. Some T cells may trace back to the graft donor.

There are a few counts of this clone. This chain connects TRBV2 to TRBJ2-3; possibly TRBD2 for D (6 bases). The V gene's germline CDR1 is SNHLY and CDR2 FYNNEI. CDR3 length: 15 residues. Trimming removed 6 bases from V and 8 bases from J, with 21 bases in between. CDR3 residues: CASSQLAAGLGTQYF. As DNA, the CDR3 is TGTGCCAGCAGCCAACTAGCTGCGGGCTTGGGTACGCAGTATTTT. The whole variable domain, filled in from reference TRBV2 and TRBJ2-3, reads EPEVTQTPSHQVTQMGQEVILRCVPISNHLYFYWYRQILGQKVEFLVSFYNNEISEKSEIFDDQFSVERPDGSNFTLKIRSTKLEDSAMYFCASSQLAAGLGTQYFGPGTRLTVL.

This clone is classed as medium-sized. The rearrangement uses TRBV4-3 and TRBJ1-5; unclear D gene. From germline, CDR1 is LGHNA and CDR2 YSLEER. CDR3 size: 15 residues. With 0 bases removed from V and 4 bases from J, the gap between germline ends came to 10 bases. This CDR3 is CASSQDAATNQPQHF. DNA of the CDR3: TGCGCCAGCAGCCAAGATGCGGCAACTAATCAGCCCCAGCATTTT.

This clone is judged medium-sized. The rearrangement joins TRBV19 to TRBJ2-3, with 11 bases identical to TRBD1. Unmatched junction bases numbered 2, after V lost 4 bases and J lost 5 bases. Germline V CDR1 and CDR2: LNHDA, SQIVND (reference sequence). CDR3 length equals 14 residues. The CDR3 DNA follows: TGTGCCAGTAGTACGGGACAGGGGGAAGATACGCAGTATTTT. This gives the protein CASSTGQGEDTQYF.

This clone was counted a few times. The chain couples TRBV4-2 to TRBJ2-1, with 9 bases that match TRBD2. The CDR3 is 17 amino acids. J gave up 8 bases and V 0 bases, and 11 bases lay outside the gene matches. From germline, CDR1 is LGHNA and CDR2 YNFKEQ. CDR3 in DNA: TGTGCCAGCAGCCAAGATCTTGAGCGGGAGGTGCGCGATGAGCAGTTCTTC. Its translation is CASSQDLEREVRDEQFF.

By share of the sample, this clone is large. The chain carries TRBV6-1 and TRBJ1-3; D is undetermined. CDR3 length: 17 residues. The germline gives CDR1 MNHNS, CDR2 SASEGT. Trimming removed 2 bases from V and 0 bases from J, with 14 bases in between. CDR3 DNA sequence: TGTGCCAGCAGTGAATCTCTGGGGTCTTACTCTGGAAACACCATATATTTT. Its translation: CASSESLGSYSGNTIYF.

This clone was observed a few times. This chain connects TRBV6-1 to TRBJ2-7; either TRBD1 or TRBD2 may fit D (5 bases each). Deletions cut 8 bases from V and 0 bases from J, with 14 bases between. CDR1 and CDR2 from the germline V gene are MNHNS and SASEGT. The length of the CDR3 is 14 residues. Written as DNA, the CDR3 is TGTGCCAGCCGTGGGTGGGGGAGCTCCTACGAGCAGTACTTC. As protein: CASRGWGSSYEQYF.

The rearrangement uses TRBV4-1 and TRBJ2-1, with 8 bases that match TRBD2. CDR3 size: 17 residues. CDR1 and CDR2 from the germline V gene are MGHRA and YSYEKL. V gave up 4 bases and J gave up 0 bases; unmatched junction bases: 8. The CDR3 nucleotides read TGCGCCAGCAGCCGAACCCTACTAGCGGACTCCTACAATGAGCAGTTCTTC. Its translation: CASSRTLLADSYNEQFF.

This clone is judged medium-sized. V usage is TRBV5-6 and J usage is TRBJ1-4, with 10 bases lining up with TRBD1. CDR1 is SGHDT and CDR2 is YYEEEE in the germline V gene. The junction had 7 bases not matched to a gene; V was cut back by 0 bases and J by 2 bases. The CDR3 runs 18 residues. The chain's CDR3 is CASSLGGQGVRTNEKLFF. The CDR3 DNA follows: TGTGCCAGCAGCTTGGGTGGACAGGGGGTTCGGACTAATGAAAAACTGTTTTTT.

The J gene is TRBJ2-1, the V gene TRBV6-6, with no clear D. V lost 6 bases and J lost 0, with 12 bases in between. Germline-derived CDR1 and CDR2 are MNHNY and SVGAGI (reference sequence). The CDR3 has 15 amino acids. The CDR3 reads CASSFRPSSYNEQFF. Written as DNA, the CDR3 is TGTGCCAGCAGCTTTAGACCGAGCTCCTACAATGAGCAGTTCTTC.

This clone is large in the sample. CDR3 DNA sequence: TGTGCCAGCAGCGTAAGCGGGAGTGGGGCCGGGGAGCTGTTTTTT. Translation gives CASSVSGSGAGELFF. The gene calls are TRBV9 and TRBJ2-2; 8 bases align to TRBD2. With 1 base clipped from V and 6 bases from J, the junction kept 5 bases outside the gene matches. The V gene's germline CDR1 is SGDLS and CDR2 YYNGEE. The CDR3 length is 15 residues.

The gene calls are TRBV7-5 and TRBJ2-7. TRBV7-5 is marked as a pseudogene. This CDR3 has 15 residues. CDR3 residues: CASSFEGQYSYEQYF. The CDR3, as DNA: TGTGCCAGCAGCTTCGAGGGGCAATACTCCTACGAGCAGTACTTC.

A few counts support this clone. The rearrangement uses TRBV19 and TRBJ1-5, with D hard to call. Trimming cost V 2 bases and J 0 bases, with 8 bases left between them. This CDR3 region has 15 residues. Germline values: CDR1 LNHDA, CDR2 SQIVND (reference sequence). CDR3 loop: CASSILKGSNQPQHF. DNA for the CDR3: TGTGCCAGTAGTATATTGAAGGGTAGCAATCAGCCCCAGCATTTT.

V and J are TRBV7-9 and TRBJ2-7; no clear D gene. Trimming shortened V by 5 bases and J by 7 bases, and 15 bases separated the two germline ends. CDR1 is SEHNR and CDR2 is FQNEAQ in the germline V gene (reference sequence). The CDR3 has 13 residues. Written as DNA, the CDR3 is TGTGCCAGCAGCGAACGGGTTCCCCTTGAGCAGTACTTC. Protein product: CASSERVPLEQYF.

The DNA for the CDR3 is TGTGCCAGCAGCTTAGTTGTGGGACATGCCCCCTACGAGCAGTACTTC. It yields the protein CASSLVVGHAPYEQYF. This chain joins TRBV7-1 and TRBJ2-7; weak D call: TRBD1 (6 bases). TRBV7-1 is filed as an ORF, its function uncertain. The CDR3 contains 16 residues. The V end lost 4 bases, the J end lost 2 bases, and 18 bases lay between the germline ends.

This clone is deemed large. The chain joins TRBV5-1 to TRBJ2-1, with D perhaps assigned TRBD1 or TRBD2 (5 bases each). V was cut by 7 bases and J by 9 bases, with 20 bases left in between. CDR1 is SGHRS and CDR2 is YFSETQ in the germline V gene. This CDR3 spans 14 amino acids. The CDR3 region is CASHLPGPRGEQFF. CDR3 DNA: TGCGCCAGCCATCTCCCGGGACCACGTGGTGAGCAGTTCTTC.

The chain recombines TRBV19 with TRBJ1-5, with D tentatively TRBD1 (6 bases). Per the germline V gene, CDR1 is LNHDA and CDR2 is SQIVND (reference sequence). The length of the CDR3 is 14 residues. V shed 10 bases and J shed 2 bases, with 15 bases lying between them. CDR3: CATKRQAGNQPQHF. As DNA, the CDR3 is TGTGCCACAAAACGACAGGCAGGCAATCAGCCCCAGCATTTT. Full variable domain (remainder filled in from reference TRBV19 and TRBJ1-5): DGGITQSPKYLFRKEGQNVTLSCEQNLNHDAMYWYRQDPGQGLRLIYYSQIVNDFQKGDIAEGYSVSREKKESFPLTVTSAQKNPTAFYLCATKRQAGNQPQHFGDGTRLSIL.

The chain has TRBV7-9 and TRBJ2-3; TRBD2 aligns across 10 bases. The CDR3 is made up of 17 amino acids. CDR1 and CDR2 (germline): SEHNR, FQNEAQ (reference sequence). Germline trimming cut 3 bases from V and 3 bases from J; bases unmatched to any gene: 9. CDR3 in amino acids: CASSLGSLAGMTDTQYF. CDR3 sequence (DNA): TGTGCCAGCAGCTTGGGGTCACTAGCGGGGATGACAGATACGCAGTATTTT.

The chain combines TRBV7-2 with TRBJ1-2, with a possible D match to TRBD1 (5 bases). The CDR3 has 17 residues. Per the germline V gene, CDR1 is SGHTA and CDR2 is FQGNSA. Trimming removed 3 bases from V and 5 bases from J, with 22 bases in between. Here the CDR3 DNA reads TGTGCCAGCAGCTTTAACTCCGCCAGGGTGAATCCTTATGGCTACACCTTC. This translates into CASSFNSARVNPYGYTF.

CDR3 in amino acids: CASSLDSVGREQYF. The CDR3 DNA is TGTGCCAGCAGCTTGGATTCGGTAGGTCGGGAGCAGTACTTC. The chain employs TRBV4-2 and TRBJ2-7; D remains ambiguous. CDR3 length: 14 amino acids. Looked up from germline, CDR1 is LGHNA and CDR2 is YNFKEQ. V lost 5 bases and J 7 bases, leaving 18 bases between the germline ends.

This chain connects TRBV18 to TRBJ2-3; D is perhaps TRBD1 (6 bases). The CDR3 sequence is 15 residues long. The V gene's germline CDR1 is KGHSH and CDR2 LQKENI. With 2 bases removed from V and 2 bases from J, the gap between germline ends came to 11 bases. CDR3 in amino acids: CASSPMGHNTDTQYF. The CDR3 nucleotides are TGTGCCAGCTCACCAATGGGACATAACACAGATACGCAGTATTTT.

The rearrangement joins TRBV6-6 to TRBJ1-1; perhaps TRBD1 as D (5 bases). V was trimmed by 2 bases and J by 4 bases, leaving 14 bases between them. The CDR3 length is 15 residues. CDR1 MNHNY and CDR2 SVGAGI come from the germline V gene (reference sequence). CDR3 amino acids: CASSYQGAKGTEAFF. CDR3 DNA: TGTGCCAGCAGTTACCAAGGGGCAAAAGGCACTGAAGCTTTCTTT.

This chain's CDR3 is CASNQWDRDETQYF. CDR3 bases: TGTGCCAGCAACCAGTGGGACAGGGATGAGACCCAGTACTTC. The V gene is TRBV13, the J gene TRBJ2-5; 9 bases map to TRBD1. The junction had 8 bases not matched to a gene; V was cut back by 7 bases and J by 5 bases. The length of the CDR3 is 14 residues. Germline assignment: CDR1 PRHDT and CDR2 FYEKMQ (reference sequence).

The chain carries TRBV12-5 and TRBJ1-2; 9 nucleotides align to TRBD1. V was pared by 6 bases and J by 2 bases, with 19 bases of the junction left unmatched. The CDR3 is 19 amino acids. Germline CDR1 reads LGHNT; CDR2 reads FRNRAP. The CDR3 coding sequence is TGTGCTAGTGGCCAATACTGGACAGGGGCCCACGCCCCCAACTATGGCTACACCTTC. Its translation: CASGQYWTGAHAPNYGYTF.

Only one count was recorded for this clone. The CDR3: CASSFRRPNEQFF. The CDR3 DNA follows: TGTGCCAGCAGCTTCCGCAGACCCAATGAGCAGTTCTTC. The J gene is TRBJ2-1, the V gene TRBV7-3, with D unresolved. The V end was cut by 3 bases, the J end by 6 bases, with 9 bases between. This CDR3 comprises 13 residues. Germline CDR1 SGHTA, CDR2 FQGTGA.

The V and J genes are TRBV7-2 and TRBJ2-2, with 7 bases matching TRBD2. This CDR3 is built from 16 residues. From germline, CDR1 is SGHTA and CDR2 FQGNSA. The junction had 10 bases not matched to a gene; V was cut back by 5 bases and J by 4 bases. CDR3 residues: CASSLQRGGSTGELFF. In DNA form, the CDR3 reads TGTGCCAGCAGCCTCCAACGAGGCGGGAGCACCGGGGAGCTGTTTTTT.

This clone has just a few counts. This rearrangement joins TRBV2 to TRBJ1-1; TRBD1 might be the D (6 bases). This CDR3 comprises 13 residues. Germline CDR1 SNHLY, CDR2 FYNNEI. V was cut by 5 bases and J by 4 bases, with 11 bases left in between. The CDR3: CASSLGQSTEAFF. CDR3 in DNA: TGTGCCAGCAGTCTCGGACAGAGCACTGAAGCTTTCTTT.

This clone was seen only a few times. V usage is TRBV7-9 and J usage is TRBJ2-5; D not resolved. V lost 3 bases and J lost 2, with 10 bases in between. CDR1 is SEHNR and CDR2 is FQNEAQ in the germline V gene (reference sequence). The CDR3 length is 14 residues. Here the CDR3 reads CASSFGGGQETQYF. The CDR3 DNA follows: TGTGCCAGCAGCTTCGGCGGCGGTCAAGAGACCCAGTACTTC.

This clone was seen only a few times. The rearrangement links TRBV7-2 to TRBJ1-5; D gene unclear. The CDR3 runs 15 residues. Trimming stripped 0 bases from V and 0 bases from J, with 6 bases between. Germline V gene sequence: CDR1 SGHTA, CDR2 FQGNSA. The CDR3 here is CASSLAPYSNQPQHF. Written as DNA, the CDR3 is TGTGCCAGCAGCTTAGCCCCGTATAGCAATCAGCCCCAGCATTTT.

This clone was recorded a few times. The rearrangement joins TRBV7-2 to TRBJ1-1; possible D gene TRBD1, 5 bases. Trimming shortened V by 5 bases and J by 0 bases, and 10 bases separated the two germline ends. Germline assignment: CDR1 SGHTA and CDR2 FQGNSA. The CDR3 contains 14 residues. The CDR3 protein is CASSPGAVNTEAFF. In DNA form, the CDR3 reads TGTGCCAGCAGCCCCGGGGCCGTGAACACTGAAGCTTTCTTT.